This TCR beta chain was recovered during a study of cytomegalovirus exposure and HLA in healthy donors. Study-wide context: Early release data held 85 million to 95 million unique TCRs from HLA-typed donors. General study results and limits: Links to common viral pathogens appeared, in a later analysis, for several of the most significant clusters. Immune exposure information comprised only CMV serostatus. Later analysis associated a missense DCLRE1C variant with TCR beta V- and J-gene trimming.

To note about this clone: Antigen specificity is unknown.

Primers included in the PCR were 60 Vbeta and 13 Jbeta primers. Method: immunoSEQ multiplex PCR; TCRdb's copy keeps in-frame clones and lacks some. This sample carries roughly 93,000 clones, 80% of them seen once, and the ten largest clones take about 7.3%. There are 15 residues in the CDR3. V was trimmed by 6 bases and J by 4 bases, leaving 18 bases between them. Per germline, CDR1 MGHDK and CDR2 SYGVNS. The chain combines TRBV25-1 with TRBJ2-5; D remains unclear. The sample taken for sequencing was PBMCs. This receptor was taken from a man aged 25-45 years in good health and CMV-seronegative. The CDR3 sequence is CASRSNVYSRETQYF. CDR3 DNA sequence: TGTGCCAGCAGGAGTAATGTATATTCGCGAGAGACCCAGTACTTC.